This T cell receptor beta chain was obtained from a study of blood T cell repertoires in COVID-19 (dated by TCRdb to 2020 to 2022). General notes on the study: Samples covering the acute and convalescent phases of COVID-19 were provided by collaborators in the United States, Italy and Spain. The prospective study material was composed of cDNA or gDNA derived from T cells, B-cell-depleted T cells, or PBMCs. The repertoires were released in a freely available public database meant as a resource for research on the immune response to SARS-CoV-2. The samples were drawn from two sources: the first 160 participants of the ongoing ImmuneRACE study, and 1,254 subjects contributed by 6 global collaborators. Where HLA class I and class II types were available, the types were taken from metadata supplied by the sample provider, not from assay-based typing. Subjects who had been exposed to COVID-19, were actively infected with it, or had recovered from it provided the deeply sampled blood TCRbeta repertoires that made up the dataset. The sample metadata nearly always contained a de-identified subject ID, COVID-19 status, age in years and sex. Study-wide findings and limitations: How much clinical and demographic metadata was included differed by source and by participant, and the metadata was provided uncurated.

The cysteine opens and the phenylalanine closes a CDR3 of 17 amino acids. Only CDR3 DNA is held: 51 bases, read in frame from base 1. The germline V gene sets CDR1 to MGHRA and CDR2 to YSYEKL. V loses 4 bases, J loses 2 bases, and the germline ends lie 17 bases apart. In Seattle, one collaborating source enrolled patients while the infection was active and tracked those patients longitudinally over the course of disease. Each collaborating institution followed its own protocols to collect whole blood in K2EDTA tubes. For TCRbeta analysis, collaborators shipped samples in one of three forms: frozen whole blood, isolated PBMCs, or DNA extracted from either of those sample types. TCRbeta CDR3 regions were amplified from genomic DNA by means of the immunoSEQ Assay, a bias-controlled multiplex PCR. The paper's processing steps were these. The number of nucleated cells in each sample was estimated by amplification of reference gene primers within the assay. Sequence reads were collapsed and filtered to measure the absolute abundance of every unique TCRbeta CDR3 rearrangement. For each sample, productive Simpson clonality was calculated as the square root of Simpson's diversity index over productive rearrangements. The immuneACCESS repertoire file appears here via TCRdb, limited to in-frame rearrangements. These files lack a portion of the clones; in checked studies, under half of the deficit traces to unresolved V genes, and the cause of the others is not known. V and J calls and clone size are those listed in that table; D and trimming were worked out from the DNA. The sample profile shows 300,000 to 450,000 clones; around 90% of them were found once. The ten largest account for 3.5% to 4% of the sample.

Concerning this clone itself: No antigen is known for it. Within one base of it there is no much larger clone, and no base qualities were kept.

This receptor was taken from a woman in her sixties with COVID-19, enrolled during active disease. In this chain, TRBV4-1 is recombined with TRBJ2-2; D gene: possibly TRBD1, on 6 matching bases. Source material: peripheral blood. The DNA is TGCGCCAGCAGCCGAGCGGCAGGGACACTTAACACCGGGGAGCTGTTTTTT. Its coded protein is CASSRAAGTLNTGELFF.